This passage covers 4 T cell receptor beta chains from one sample sequenced in a study of blood T cell repertoires in COVID-19 (TCRdb year 2020). Library preparation used the immunoSEQ multiplex PCR assay. TCRdb's version of the immuneACCESS table is confined to in-frame rearrangements and falls short of the full clone set. An unresolved V gene accounts for under half of the shortfall where checked; the remainder is of unknown origin. The sample has around 280,000 clones on record, 90% of them singletons. The ten biggest clones cover 1.7% of the sample. The sample comprised PBMCs or T cells enriched from blood (not recorded which). Receptor source: a woman in her late teens or twenties with acute COVID-19.

The chain has TRBV5-1 and TRBJ2-7, with D perhaps TRBD1 (6 bases). The CDR3 runs to 16 residues. The germline CDR1 and CDR2 sequences are SGHRS and YFSETQ. Trimming cost V 4 bases and J 2 bases, with 19 bases left between them. The CDR3 DNA reads as TGCGCCAGCAGCCCGACAGGAACTCAAAGGGCCTACGAGCAGTACTTC. Translated, it gives CASSPTGTQRAYEQYF.

The V call is TRBV7-2, the J call TRBJ1-1; D may be TRBD1 (5 bases). Germline CDR1 is SGHTA and CDR2 is FQGNSA. Deletions cut 1 base from V and 3 bases from J, with 6 bases between. The CDR3 extends over 13 amino acids. The CDR3 loop is CASSLDRYTEAFF. The CDR3 DNA reads as TGTGCCAGCAGCTTAGACAGGTACACTGAAGCTTTCTTT.

The rearrangement uses TRBV7-9 and TRBJ1-1, with TRBD1 as a possible D gene (5 bases). Germline CDR1 SEHNR, CDR2 FQNEAQ (reference sequence). Between the trimmed V and J ends, which lost 1 base and 4 bases, there was a span of 16 bases. The CDR3 has 16 amino acids. DNA of the CDR3: TGTGCCAGCAGCTTAGTCCGCGCGGGGGATAGCACTGAAGCTTTCTTT. Residues: CASSLVRAGDSTEAFF. The full variable domain, its missing parts supplied by reference TRBV7-9 and TRBJ1-1, is DTGVSQNPRHKITKRGQNVTFRCDPISEHNRLYWYRQTLGQGPEFLTYFQNEAQLEKSRLLSDRFSAERPKGSFSTLEIQRTEQGDSAMYLCASSLVRAGDSTEAFFGQGTRLTVV.

The chain uses TRBV6-5 and TRBJ2-7; 9 nucleotides match TRBD2. CDR1 is MNHEY, CDR2 SVGAGI, per germline. Trimming cost V 5 bases and J 6 bases; bases outside gene matches: 11. The CDR3 has 15 amino acids. In DNA form, the CDR3 reads TGTGCCAGCAGTCGAAGAGCGGGAGGCCCATTCGAGCAGTACTTC. Residues: CASSRRAGGPFEQYF.